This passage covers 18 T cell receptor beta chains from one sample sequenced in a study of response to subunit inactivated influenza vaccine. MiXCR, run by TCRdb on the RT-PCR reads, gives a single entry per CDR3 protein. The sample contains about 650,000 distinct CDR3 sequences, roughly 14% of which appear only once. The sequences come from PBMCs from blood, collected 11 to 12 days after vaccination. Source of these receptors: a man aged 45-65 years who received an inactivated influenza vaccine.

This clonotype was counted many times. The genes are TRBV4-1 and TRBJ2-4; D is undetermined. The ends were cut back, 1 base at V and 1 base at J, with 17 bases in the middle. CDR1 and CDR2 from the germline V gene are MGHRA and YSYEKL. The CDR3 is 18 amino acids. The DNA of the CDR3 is TGCGCCAGCAGCCAAGGGGAATTGTTGGGTGTGGCCAAAAACATTCAGTACTTC. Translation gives CASSQGELLGVAKNIQYF.

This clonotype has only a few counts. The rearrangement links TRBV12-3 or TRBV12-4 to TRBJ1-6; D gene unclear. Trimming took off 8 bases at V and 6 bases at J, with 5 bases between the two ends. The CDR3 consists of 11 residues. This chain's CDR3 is CASGINSPLHF. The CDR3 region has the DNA TGTGCCAGCGGCATTAATTCACCCCTCCACTTT.

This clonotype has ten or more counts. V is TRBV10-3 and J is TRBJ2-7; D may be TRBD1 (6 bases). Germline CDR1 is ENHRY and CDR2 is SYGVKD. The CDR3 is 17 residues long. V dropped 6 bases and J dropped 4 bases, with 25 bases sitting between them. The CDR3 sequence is CAISQSLGQNFNYEQYF. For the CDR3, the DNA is TGTGCCATCAGCCAAAGCCTCGGACAGAACTTTAATTACGAGCAGTACTTC.

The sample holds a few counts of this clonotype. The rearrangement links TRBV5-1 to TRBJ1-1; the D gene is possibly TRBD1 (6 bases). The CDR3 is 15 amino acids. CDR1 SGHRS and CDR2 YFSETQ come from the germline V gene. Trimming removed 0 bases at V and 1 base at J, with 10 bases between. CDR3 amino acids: CASSLGAQGNTEAFF. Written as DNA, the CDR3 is TGCGCCAGCAGCTTGGGCGCACAGGGGAACACTGAAGCTTTCTTT.

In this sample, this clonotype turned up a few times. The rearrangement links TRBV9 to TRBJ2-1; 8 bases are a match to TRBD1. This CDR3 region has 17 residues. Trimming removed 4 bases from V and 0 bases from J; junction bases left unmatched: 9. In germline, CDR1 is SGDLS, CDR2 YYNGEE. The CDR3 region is CASSSWTGTGSYNEQFF. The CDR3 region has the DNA TGTGCCAGCAGCTCCTGGACAGGGACAGGCTCCTACAATGAGCAGTTCTTC. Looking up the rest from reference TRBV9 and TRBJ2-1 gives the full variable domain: DSGVTQTPKHLITATGQRVTLRCSPRSGDLSVYWYQQSLDQGLQFLIQYYNGEERAKGNILERFSAQQFPDLHSELNLSSLELGDSALYFCASSSWTGTGSYNEQFFGPGTRLTVL.

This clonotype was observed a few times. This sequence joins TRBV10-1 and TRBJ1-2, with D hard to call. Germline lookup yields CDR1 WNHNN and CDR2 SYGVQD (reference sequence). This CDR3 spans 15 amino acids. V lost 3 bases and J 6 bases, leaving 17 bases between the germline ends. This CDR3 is CASSDPRGDKDGYTF. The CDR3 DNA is TGCGCCAGCAGTGACCCTCGCGGGGATAAGGATGGCTACACCTTC.

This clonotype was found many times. CDR3: CASSFSQGLGELFF. In DNA, the CDR3 is TGTGCCAGCAGCTTCTCACAGGGGCTAGGGGAGCTGTTTTTT. The chain uses TRBV11-3 and TRBJ2-2, with 7 bases identical to TRBD1. The V segment lost 3 bases and the J segment 8 bases; nucleotides outside the gene matches: 6. Germline V gives CDR1 SGHNT, CDR2 YENEEA. The CDR3 contains 14 residues.

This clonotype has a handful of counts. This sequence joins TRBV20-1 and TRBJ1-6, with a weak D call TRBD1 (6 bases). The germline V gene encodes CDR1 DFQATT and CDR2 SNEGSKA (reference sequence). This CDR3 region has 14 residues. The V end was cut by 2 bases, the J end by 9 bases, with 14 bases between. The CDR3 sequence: CSARLGGRGSPLHF. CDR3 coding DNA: TGCAGTGCTAGACTGGGGGGCAGGGGTTCACCCCTCCACTTT.

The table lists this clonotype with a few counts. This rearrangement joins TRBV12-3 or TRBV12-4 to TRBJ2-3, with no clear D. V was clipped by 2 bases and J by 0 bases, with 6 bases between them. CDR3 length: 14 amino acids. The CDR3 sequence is CASSLYSSTDTQYF. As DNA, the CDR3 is TGTGCCAGCAGTTTATATTCGAGCACAGATACGCAGTATTTT.

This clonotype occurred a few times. The DNA of the CDR3 is TGCGCCAGTCAATCAGGGGTTATGACAGGGGGCTACGAGCAGTTCTTC. Its protein is CASQSGVMTGGYEQFF. The rearrangement joins TRBV5-1 to TRBJ2-1, with 10 nucleotides matching TRBD1. CDR1 and CDR2 (germline): SGHRS, YFSETQ. V was clipped by 8 bases and J by 10 bases; unmatched bases: 18. The CDR3 contains 16 residues.

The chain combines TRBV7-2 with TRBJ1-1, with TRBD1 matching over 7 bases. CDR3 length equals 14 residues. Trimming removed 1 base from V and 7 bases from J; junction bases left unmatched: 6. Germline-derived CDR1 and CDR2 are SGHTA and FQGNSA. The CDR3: CASSLVQGVSEAFF. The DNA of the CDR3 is TGTGCCAGCAGCTTAGTGCAGGGGGTTAGTGAAGCTTTCTTT.

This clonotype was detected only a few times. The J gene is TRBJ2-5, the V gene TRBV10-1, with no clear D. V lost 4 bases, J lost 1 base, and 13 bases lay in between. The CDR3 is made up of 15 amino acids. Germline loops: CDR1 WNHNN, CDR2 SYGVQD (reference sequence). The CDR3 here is CASSVVLILQETQYF. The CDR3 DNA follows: TGCGCCAGCAGTGTGGTGTTGATTCTCCAAGAGACCCAGTACTTC.

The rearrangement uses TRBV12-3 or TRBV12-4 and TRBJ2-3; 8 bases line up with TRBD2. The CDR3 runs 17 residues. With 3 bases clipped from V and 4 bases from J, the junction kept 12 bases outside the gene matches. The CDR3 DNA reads TGTGCCAGCAGTTTTCCCAGTGGGGGGACTAGTCCAGATACGCAGTATTTT. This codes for CASSFPSGGTSPDTQYF.

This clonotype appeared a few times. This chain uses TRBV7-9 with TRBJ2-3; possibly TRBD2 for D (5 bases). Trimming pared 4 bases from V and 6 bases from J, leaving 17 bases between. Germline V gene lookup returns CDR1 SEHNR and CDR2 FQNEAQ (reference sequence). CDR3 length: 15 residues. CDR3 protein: CASSWGPPGGDTQYF. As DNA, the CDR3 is TGTGCCAGCAGCTGGGGTCCACCCGGCGGGGATACGCAGTATTTT.

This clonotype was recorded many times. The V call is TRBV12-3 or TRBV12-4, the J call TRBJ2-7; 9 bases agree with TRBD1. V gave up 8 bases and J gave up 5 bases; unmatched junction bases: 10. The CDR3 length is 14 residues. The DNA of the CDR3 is TGTGCCAGCCGAGCGGGACAGGGAGGGAACGAGCAGTACTTC. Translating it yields CASRAGQGGNEQYF.

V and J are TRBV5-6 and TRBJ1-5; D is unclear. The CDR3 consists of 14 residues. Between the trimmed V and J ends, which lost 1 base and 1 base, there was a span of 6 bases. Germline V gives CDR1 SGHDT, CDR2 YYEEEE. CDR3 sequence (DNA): TGTGCCAGCAGCTTGATGGCGAGCAATCAGCCCCAGCATTTT. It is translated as CASSLMASNQPQHF.

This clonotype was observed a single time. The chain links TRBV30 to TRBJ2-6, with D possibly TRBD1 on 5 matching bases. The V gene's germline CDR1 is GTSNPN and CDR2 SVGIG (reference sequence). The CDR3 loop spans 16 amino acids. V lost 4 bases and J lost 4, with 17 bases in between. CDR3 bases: TGTGCCTGGAACCAGGCAGGGTCACCGGGGGCCAACGTCCTGACTTTC. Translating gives CAWNQAGSPGANVLTF. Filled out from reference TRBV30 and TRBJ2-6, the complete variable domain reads SQTIHQWPATLVQPVGSPLSLECTVEGTSNPNLYWYRQAAGRGLQLLFYSVGIGQISSEVPQNLSASRPQDRQFILSSKKLLLSDSGFYLCAWNQAGSPGANVLTFGAGSRLTVL.

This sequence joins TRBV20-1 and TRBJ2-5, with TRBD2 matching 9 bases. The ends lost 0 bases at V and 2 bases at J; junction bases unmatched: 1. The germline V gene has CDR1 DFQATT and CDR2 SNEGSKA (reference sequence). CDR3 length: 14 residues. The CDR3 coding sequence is TGCAGTGCTAGAGATAGCGGGAGACAAGAGACCCAGTACTTC. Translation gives CSARDSGRQETQYF.